The clone carrying this TCR beta chain was seen just once. The V gene's germline CDR1 is SGDLS and CDR2 YYNGEE. This CDR3 region has 16 residues. V dropped 0 bases and J dropped 2 bases, with 15 bases sitting between them. Original handling: By means of reference gene primer amplification, nucleated cell counts were estimated. The protocol was immunoSEQ multiplex PCR, while the TCRdb copy is restricted to in-frame clones and leaves out a portion. Clonal size and the V and J genes are those of that table, whereas D and trimming came from the DNA. The sample includes 60,000 or so clones, about 87% of them seen just once. The data were taken from a study of blood T cell repertoires in COVID-19. Across the whole study: The United States, Italy and Spain supplied acute and convalescent COVID-19 samples. T cells, B-cell-depleted T cells, or PBMCs supplied cDNA or gDNA.

The V call is TRBV9, the J call TRBJ2-7; tentative D call: TRBD1 (5 bases). The sequence came from a human donor with active COVID-19. The donor label of this sample is uncertain. Material for sequencing was peripheral blood. CDR3 DNA sequence: TGTGCCAGCAGCGTAGAGGCGGCAGGGCTCACCTACGAGCAGTACTTC. Its protein is CASSVEAAGLTYEQYF.